A selection of T cell receptor beta chains follows, all from one sample in a study of blood T cell repertoires in COVID-19. Profiled with immunoSEQ multiplex PCR; TCRdb holds only in-frame clones, not every one. The table has more than 250,000 clones, approximately 83% seen once. Sequencing was performed on peripheral blood. The source is a woman under 40 who had recovered from COVID-19. CDR3s include the opening cysteine and the closing phenylalanine or tryptophan. D genes are given only for firm matches.

v_gene	j_gene	d_gene	CDR3aa
TRBV2	TRBJ1-5	-	CASRRDGSNQPQHF
TRBV29-1	TRBJ1-2	-	CSVDTGSGHGYTF
TRBV2	TRBJ2-7	-	CASLLSYEQYF
TRBV6-5	TRBJ1-1	-	CATRRGNTEAFF
TRBV3-1/TRBV3-2	TRBJ2-7	TRBD2	CASSRTLAGGSSEQYF
TRBV7-9	TRBJ1-5	TRBD1	CASSYQGGPQPQHF
TRBV19	TRBJ1-1	TRBD1	CASDKGGAGTEAFF
TRBV19	TRBJ2-7	TRBD1	CASSPGQAHEQYF
TRBV19	TRBJ2-5	-	CASSIAVGGTQYF
TRBV10-2	TRBJ2-5	TRBD1	CASRTRGRLETQYF
TRBV25-1	TRBJ2-5	-	CASSETWQGETQYF
TRBV5-4	TRBJ1-4	-	CASSTSAGANEKLFF
TRBV5-8	TRBJ2-7	TRBD2	CASSLGLAGGTTYEQYF
TRBV10-3	TRBJ2-7	TRBD1	CAISDTTGSYEQYF
TRBV3-1/TRBV3-2	TRBJ2-7	TRBD2	CASGLAGGVEQYF
TRBV7-8	TRBJ2-2	-	CAAMGVGELFF
TRBV6-5	TRBJ1-2	TRBD1	CASREGAGYGYTF
TRBV6-5	TRBJ1-1	-	CASSYPGGADTEAFF
TRBV5-5	TRBJ2-7	-	CASSLATAYEQYF
TRBV7-8	TRBJ2-3	-	CASSAAATDTQYF
TRBV7-9	TRBJ2-7	-	CASSLGEVLAPEQYF
TRBV6-5	TRBJ2-2	-	CASSRSGSRSGELFF
TRBV12-3/TRBV12-4	TRBJ1-1	-	CASTIGSGREAFF
TRBV4-1	TRBJ1-4	-	CASSQEGDEKLFF
TRBV2	TRBJ1-2	-	CASRRLQGLGGYTF
TRBV6-5	TRBJ2-1	-	CASSTGSYNEQFF
TRBV27	TRBJ1-5	-	CASSLSGAPMPQHF
TRBV29-1	TRBJ2-1	TRBD2	CSLTSGIVQFF
TRBV20-1	TRBJ2-1	-	CSASRQGIDEQFF
TRBV11-2	TRBJ2-7	-	CASSLGGTYEQYF
TRBV5-1	TRBJ2-1	TRBD1	CASSLGGQEFDEQFF
TRBV28	TRBJ2-5	-	CASSLSGTPKRETQYF
TRBV3-1/TRBV3-2	TRBJ2-7	-	CASSQGGLEQYF
TRBV9	TRBJ2-2	-	CASSVEGSVAGELFF
TRBV11-2	TRBJ2-3	-	CASSSFTDTQYF
TRBV15	TRBJ2-7	-	CATSWTSGTLPYEQYF
TRBV19	TRBJ2-1	TRBD2	CASSTGLAGLNEQFF
TRBV12-3/TRBV12-4	TRBJ2-5	-	CASSFSEETQYF
TRBV19	TRBJ2-3	-	CASSISYYTMPPDTQYF
TRBV7-8	TRBJ1-1	-	CASSRTKGQMNTEAFF
TRBV6-5	TRBJ2-3	TRBD2	CASSPLAALRDTQYF
TRBV7-2	TRBJ1-2	-	CASSLLAGVDGYTF
TRBV28	TRBJ1-1	-	CATGNTEAFF
TRBV7-2	TRBJ1-5	-	CASSASRKGNQPQHF
TRBV7-2	TRBJ2-7	-	CASSLAPTTVGVQYF
TRBV21-1	TRBJ1-4	-	CASSKDHRVEEKLFF
TRBV2	TRBJ2-7	-	CASSVPGELEQYF
TRBV5-1	TRBJ1-2	TRBD1	CASSPMTGGDGYTF
TRBV27	TRBJ2-7	TRBD1	CASSFQGAVLYEQYF
TRBV7-2	TRBJ1-5	-	CASSLGTGSHQPQHF
TRBV5-4	TRBJ2-5	TRBD1	CASSGRDRGYQETQYF
TRBV5-1	TRBJ2-5	TRBD2	CASSPLGRGGAETQYF
TRBV28	TRBJ2-7	-	CASSVGEYEQYF
TRBV5-5	TRBJ2-3	-	CASTREDTQYF
TRBV10-1	TRBJ1-3	TRBD1	CASSDVRQGSGNTIHF
TRBV5-6	TRBJ2-2	TRBD2	CASSWEGGELFF
TRBV25-1	TRBJ2-1	-	CASSGTGSSYNEQFF
TRBV7-9	TRBJ1-1	TRBD1	CASSFGQVVTEAFF
TRBV7-9	TRBJ2-5	TRBD2	CASSLDLRLAGGQETQYF
TRBV9	TRBJ1-2	-	CASSVMSSNYGYTF